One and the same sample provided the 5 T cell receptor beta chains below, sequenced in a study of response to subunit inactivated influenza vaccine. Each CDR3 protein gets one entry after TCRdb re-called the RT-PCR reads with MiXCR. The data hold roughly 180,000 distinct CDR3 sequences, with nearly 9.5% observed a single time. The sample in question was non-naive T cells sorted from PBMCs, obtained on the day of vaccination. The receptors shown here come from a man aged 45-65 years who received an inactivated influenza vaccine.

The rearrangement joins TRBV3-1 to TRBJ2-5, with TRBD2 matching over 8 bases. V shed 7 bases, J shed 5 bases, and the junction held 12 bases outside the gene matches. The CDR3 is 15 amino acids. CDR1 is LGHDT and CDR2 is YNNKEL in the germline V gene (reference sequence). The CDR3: CASTTEWTGGETQYF. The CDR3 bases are TGTGCCAGCACCACTGAATGGACGGGAGGGGAGACCCAGTACTTC.

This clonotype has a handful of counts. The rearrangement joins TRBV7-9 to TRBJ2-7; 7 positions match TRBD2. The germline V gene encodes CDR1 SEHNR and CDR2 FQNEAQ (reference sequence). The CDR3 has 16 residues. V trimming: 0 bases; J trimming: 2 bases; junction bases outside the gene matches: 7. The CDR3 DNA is TGTGCCAGCAGCTTAGCGAGAGGACGGGGGGCCTACGAGCAGTACTTC. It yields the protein CASSLARGRGAYEQYF.

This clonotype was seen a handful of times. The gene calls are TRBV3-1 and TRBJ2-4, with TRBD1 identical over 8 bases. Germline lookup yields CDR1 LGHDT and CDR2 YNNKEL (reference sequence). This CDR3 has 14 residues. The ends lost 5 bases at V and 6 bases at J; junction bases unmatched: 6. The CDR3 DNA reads TGTGCCAGCAGCGAGACAGGGGAAGGAAACATTCAGTACTTC. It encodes CASSETGEGNIQYF.

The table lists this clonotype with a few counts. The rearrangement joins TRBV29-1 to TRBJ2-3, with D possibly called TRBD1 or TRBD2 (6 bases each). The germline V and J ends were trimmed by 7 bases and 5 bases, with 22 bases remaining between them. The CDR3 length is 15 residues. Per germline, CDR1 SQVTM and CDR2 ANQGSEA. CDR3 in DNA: TGCAGCGCCCCCCGCCCGGGGGCGCTGGTAGATACGCAGTATTTT. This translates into CSAPRPGALVDTQYF.

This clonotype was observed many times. The DNA of the CDR3 is TGTGCCAGCAGTGACCCGGGACTAGCGGTTCTCCTACGACGAGATACGCAGTATTTT. It codes for CASSDPGLAVLLRRDTQYF. The genes are TRBV2 and TRBJ2-3; 11 positions agree with TRBD2. J gave up 5 bases and V 3 bases, and 16 bases lay outside the gene matches. Germline CDR1 reads SNHLY; CDR2 reads FYNNEI. The CDR3 runs 19 residues.